The 13 T cell receptor beta chains listed next were all sequenced from one sample in a study of blood T cells in healthy people across ages. A second PCR, run for roughly 7 to 11 cycles, used a sample-barcoded 5' primer plus a J-beta primer mix. TCRdb independently ran MiXCR on the 5' RACE reads; one entry per CDR3 protein. The top ten hold 22% of the sample, which has some 690,000 distinct CDR3 sequences, roughly 20% seen once. The sequenced material came from blood. Every receptor here comes from a man aged 65 to 85 in good health.

In this sample, this clonotype turned up a few times. This sequence joins TRBV6-5 and TRBJ2-5, with a weak D call TRBD2 (6 bases). The CDR3 totals 12 residues. V was shortened by 6 bases and J by 1 base, with 6 bases between the two germline ends. Germline-derived CDR1 and CDR2 are MNHEY and SVGAGI. This CDR3 reads CASSGSQETQYF. The CDR3 region has the DNA TGTGCCAGCAGCGGGAGCCAAGAGACCCAGTACTTC.

This sequence joins TRBV6-2 or TRBV6-3 and TRBJ2-5; 7 nucleotides align to TRBD2. The J call may be faulty, since TRBJ2-7 better matches the DNA end. CDR3 length: 16 amino acids. Germline-derived CDR1 and CDR2 are MNHEY and SVGEGT. The CDR3 spells CASSHTGLVPTYEQYV. CDR3 bases: TGTGCCAGCAGTCACACCGGACTAGTTCCTACCTACGAGCAGTACGTC.

This clonotype was observed a single time. DNA for the CDR3: TGTGCCAGCAGACGACAGGGGACCAGCAATCAGCCCCAGCATTTT. Translation gives CASRRQGTSNQPQHF. The chain carries TRBV2 and TRBJ1-5, with 8 bases identical to TRBD1. The CDR3 runs to 15 residues. Trimming at V came to 6 bases and at J to 1 base, leaving 5 bases not matched to a gene. Germline lookup yields CDR1 SNHLY and CDR2 FYNNEI.

The V call is TRBV5-1, the J call TRBJ2-3; D is possibly TRBD1 (5 bases). The V and J ends lost 5 bases and 2 bases respectively, with 9 bases between them. The CDR3 runs 13 residues. Per germline, CDR1 SGHRS and CDR2 YFSETQ. The CDR3 coding sequence is TGCGCCAGCAGAGCGACAGCCACAGATACGCAGTATTTT. Translating gives CASRATATDTQYF.

The chain links TRBV7-9 to TRBJ2-4; D call uncertain. The ends were cut back, 1 base at V and 10 bases at J, with 11 bases in the middle. CDR3 size: 13 residues. Germline CDR1 and CDR2: SEHNR and FQNEAQ (reference sequence). CDR3 nucleotide sequence: TGTGCCAGCAGCTTAGACGGCCGATTTATTCAGTACTTC. This sequence encodes CASSLDGRFIQYF.

This clonotype appeared a few times. Mismatch with germline at one junction end may stem from a read error. The chain carries TRBV12-3 or TRBV12-4 and TRBJ2-1, with D perhaps assigned TRBD1 or TRBD2 (6 bases each). CDR3 length: 15 amino acids. The CDR3 DNA sequence: TGTGCCGGCAGGCTACATGGGGGGCCTAACAATGAGCAGTTCTTC. It is translated as CAGRLHGGPNNEQFF.

Only a few counts were recorded for this clonotype. The J gene is TRBJ2-5, the V gene TRBV7-8, with 9 bases aligning to TRBD1. The CDR3 has 15 amino acids. V lost 4 bases and J lost 1; bases outside the gene matches: 4. Per germline, CDR1 SGHVS and CDR2 FQNEAQ. The CDR3 here is CASSSKQGAQETQYF. The CDR3 DNA reads TGTGCCAGCAGCTCAAAACAGGGGGCCCAAGAGACCCAGTACTTC.

V usage is TRBV7-8 and J usage is TRBJ2-2; TRBD2 is a possible D gene (6 bases). Per germline, CDR1 SGHVS and CDR2 FQNEAQ. The CDR3 totals 16 residues. The ends were cut back, 1 base at V and 2 bases at J, with 11 bases in the middle. The CDR3: CASSLVGGSNTGELFF. The CDR3 coding sequence is TGTGCCAGCAGCTTAGTTGGGGGGTCTAACACCGGGGAGCTGTTTTTT.

The chain joins TRBV7-2 to TRBJ2-7; D unresolved. The CDR3 length is 13 residues. The germline CDR1 and CDR2 sequences are SGHTA and FQGNSA. V dropped 0 bases and J dropped 7 bases, with 10 bases sitting between them. The CDR3 here is CASSLASPLEQYV. In nucleotides, the CDR3 is TGTGCCAGCAGCTTAGCGTCCCCTTTAGAGCAGTACGTC.

This clonotype occurred a few times. The V and J genes are TRBV5-1 and TRBJ1-1, with D possibly matching TRBD1 (5 bases). V shed 2 bases and J shed 3 bases, with 11 bases lying between them. The CDR3 length is 14 residues. Germline CDR1 SGHRS, CDR2 YFSETQ. The CDR3 DNA is TGCGCCAGCAGCTTCTGGGCGACAGACACTGAAGCTTTCTTT. This codes for CASSFWATDTEAFF.

The chain carries TRBV6-5 and TRBJ2-3; 12 bases match TRBD2. The CDR3 has 18 residues. The germline V gene encodes CDR1 MNHEY and CDR2 SVGAGI. V lost 2 bases to trimming and J lost 4 bases; unmatched junction nucleotides: 10. The CDR3 sequence is CASSYQGGLAGPADTQYF. CDR3 nucleotides: TGTGCCAGCAGTTACCAAGGCGGACTAGCGGGACCAGCAGATACGCAGTATTTT.

This clonotype was observed at least ten times. This chain links TRBV29-1 with TRBJ2-7, with TRBD1 matching over 8 bases. Germline CDR1 SQVTM, CDR2 ANQGSEA. This CDR3 has 12 amino acids. With 7 bases clipped from V and 2 bases from J, the junction kept 4 bases outside the gene matches. The DNA of the CDR3 is TGCAGCGCAGGACAGGGCACCTACGAGCAGTACTTC. Its translation is CSAGQGTYEQYF.

The chain recombines TRBV7-7 with TRBJ1-2; D unclear. This CDR3 comprises 11 residues. Trimming took off 5 bases at V and 14 bases at J, with 15 bases between the two ends. CDR1 is SSHAT, CDR2 FNYEAQ, per germline (reference sequence). CDR3 region: CASSGQVEGTF. The CDR3 nucleotides read TGTGCCAGCAGCGGCCAGGTCGAGGGAACCTTC.